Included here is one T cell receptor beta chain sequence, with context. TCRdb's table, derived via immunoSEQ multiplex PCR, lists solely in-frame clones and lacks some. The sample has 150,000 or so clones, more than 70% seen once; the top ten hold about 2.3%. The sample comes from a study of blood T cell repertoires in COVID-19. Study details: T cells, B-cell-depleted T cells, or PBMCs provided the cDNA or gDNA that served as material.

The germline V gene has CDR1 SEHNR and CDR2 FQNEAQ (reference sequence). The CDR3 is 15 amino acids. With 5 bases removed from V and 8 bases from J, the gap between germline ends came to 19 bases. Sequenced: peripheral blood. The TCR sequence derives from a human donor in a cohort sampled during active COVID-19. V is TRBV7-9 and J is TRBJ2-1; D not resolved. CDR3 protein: CASSPLRSPQYEQFF. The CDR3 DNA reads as TGTGCCAGCAGCCCCCTCCGGAGCCCCCAGTATGAGCAGTTCTTC. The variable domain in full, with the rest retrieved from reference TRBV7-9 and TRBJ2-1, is DTGVSQNPRHKITKRGQNVTFRCDPISEHNRLYWYRQTLGQGPEFLTYFQNEAQLEKSRLLSDRFSAERPKGSFSTLEIQRTEQGDSAMYLCASSPLRSPQYEQFFGPGTRLTVL.